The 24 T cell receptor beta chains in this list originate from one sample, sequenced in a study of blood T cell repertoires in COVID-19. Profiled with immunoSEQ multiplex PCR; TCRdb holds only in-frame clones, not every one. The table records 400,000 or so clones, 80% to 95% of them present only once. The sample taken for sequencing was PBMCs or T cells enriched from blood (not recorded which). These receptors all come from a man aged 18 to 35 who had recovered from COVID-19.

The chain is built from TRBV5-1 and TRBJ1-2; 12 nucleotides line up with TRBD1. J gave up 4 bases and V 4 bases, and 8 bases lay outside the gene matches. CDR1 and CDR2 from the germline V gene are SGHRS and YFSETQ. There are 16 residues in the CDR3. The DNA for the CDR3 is TGCGCCAGCAGCCCCGAAGGGACAGGGGGCGCCTATGGCTACACCTTC. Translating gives CASSPEGTGGAYGYTF.

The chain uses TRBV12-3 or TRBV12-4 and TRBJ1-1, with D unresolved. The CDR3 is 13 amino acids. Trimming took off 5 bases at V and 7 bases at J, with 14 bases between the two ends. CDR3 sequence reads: CASSPLLGGEAFF. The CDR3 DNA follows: TGTGCCAGCAGTCCTCTTCTTGGCGGTGAAGCTTTCTTT.

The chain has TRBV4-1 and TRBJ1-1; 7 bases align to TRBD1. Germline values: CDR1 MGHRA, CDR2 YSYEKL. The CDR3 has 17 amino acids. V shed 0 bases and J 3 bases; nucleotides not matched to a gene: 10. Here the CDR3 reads CASSQEGGRTGHTEAFF. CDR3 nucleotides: TGCGCCAGCAGCCAAGAAGGGGGCCGAACAGGGCACACTGAAGCTTTCTTT.

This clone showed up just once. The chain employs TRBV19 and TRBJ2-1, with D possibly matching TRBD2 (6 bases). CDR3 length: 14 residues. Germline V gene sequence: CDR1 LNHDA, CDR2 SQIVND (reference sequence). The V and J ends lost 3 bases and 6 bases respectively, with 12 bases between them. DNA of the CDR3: TGTGCCAGTAGTATCCCCGCCGGGGGCAATGAGCAGTTCTTC. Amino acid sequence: CASSIPAGGNEQFF.

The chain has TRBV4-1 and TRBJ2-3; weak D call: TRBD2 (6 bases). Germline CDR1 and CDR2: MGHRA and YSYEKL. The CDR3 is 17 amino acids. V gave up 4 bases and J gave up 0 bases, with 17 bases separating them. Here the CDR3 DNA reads TGCGCCAGCAGCCCCGGGAGTCTGGCGGTGAGCACAGATACGCAGTATTTT. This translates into CASSPGSLAVSTDTQYF.

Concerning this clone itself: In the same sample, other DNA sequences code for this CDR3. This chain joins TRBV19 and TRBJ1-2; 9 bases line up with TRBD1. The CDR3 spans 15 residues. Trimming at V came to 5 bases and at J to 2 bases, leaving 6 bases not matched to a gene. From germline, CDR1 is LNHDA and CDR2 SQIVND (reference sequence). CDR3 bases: TGTGCCAGTAGTCCCCGACAGGGGGGGAACTATGGCTACACCTTC. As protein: CASSPRQGGNYGYTF.

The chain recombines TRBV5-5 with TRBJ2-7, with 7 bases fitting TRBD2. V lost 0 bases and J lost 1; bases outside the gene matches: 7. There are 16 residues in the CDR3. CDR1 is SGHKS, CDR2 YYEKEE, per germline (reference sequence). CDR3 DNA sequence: TGTGCCAGCAGCTTGGCGGGCGGGAGTGCATCCTACGAGCAGTACTTC. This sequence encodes CASSLAGGSASYEQYF. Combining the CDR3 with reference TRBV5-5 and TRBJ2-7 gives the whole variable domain DAGVTQSPTHLIKTRGQQVTLRCSPISGHKSVSWYQQVLGQGPQFIFQYYEKEERGRGNFPDRFSARQFPNYSSELNVNALLLGDSALYLCASSLAGGSASYEQYFGPGTRLTVT.

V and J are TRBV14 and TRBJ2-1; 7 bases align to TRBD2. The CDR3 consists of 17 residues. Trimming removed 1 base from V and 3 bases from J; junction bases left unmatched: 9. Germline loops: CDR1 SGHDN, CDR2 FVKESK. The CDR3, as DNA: TGTGCCAGCAGCCAAGGGGTTGGAGGGGAGGGCTACAATGAGCAGTTCTTC. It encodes CASSQGVGGEGYNEQFF.

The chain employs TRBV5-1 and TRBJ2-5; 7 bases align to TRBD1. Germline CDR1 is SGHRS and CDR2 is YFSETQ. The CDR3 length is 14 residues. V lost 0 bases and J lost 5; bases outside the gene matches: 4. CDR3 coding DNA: TGCGCCAGCAGCTTGGCACAGGGGACGGAGACCCAGTACTTC. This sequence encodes CASSLAQGTETQYF.

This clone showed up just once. CDR3 sequence: CASRRTGTAVFGNTIYF. The CDR3 coding sequence is TGTGCCAGCAGGCGTACCGGGACAGCCGTATTTGGAAACACCATATATTTT. The chain carries TRBV28 and TRBJ1-3; 7 bases map to TRBD1. After removal of 6 bases from V and 3 bases from J, the junction contained 14 bases not matched to a gene. The CDR3 extends over 17 amino acids. Germline V lookup: CDR1 MDHEN, CDR2 SYDVKM. The variable domain in full, completed from reference TRBV28 and TRBJ1-3, reads DVKVTQSSRYLVKRTGEKVFLECVQDMDHENMFWYRQDPGLGLRLIYFSYDVKMKEKGDIPEGYSVSREKKERFSLILESASTNQTSMYLCASRRTGTAVFGNTIYFGEGSWLTVV.

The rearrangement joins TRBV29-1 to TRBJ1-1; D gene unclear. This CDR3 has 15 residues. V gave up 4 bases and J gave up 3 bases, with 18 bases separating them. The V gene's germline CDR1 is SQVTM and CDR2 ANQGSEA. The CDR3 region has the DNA TGCAGCGTTGCATTACCGGTTGAAGTTCACACTGAAGCTTTCTTT. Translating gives CSVALPVEVHTEAFF.

In DNA form, the CDR3 reads TGTGCCAGCAATGGGGGGATCACCTATAATGAAAAACTGTTTTTT. Encoded protein: CASNGGITYNEKLFF. This chain joins TRBV6-5 and TRBJ1-4; D possibly corresponds to TRBD1 (5 bases). In germline, CDR1 is MNHEY, CDR2 SVGAGI. CDR3 size: 15 residues. V dropped 7 bases and J dropped 4 bases, with 16 bases sitting between them.

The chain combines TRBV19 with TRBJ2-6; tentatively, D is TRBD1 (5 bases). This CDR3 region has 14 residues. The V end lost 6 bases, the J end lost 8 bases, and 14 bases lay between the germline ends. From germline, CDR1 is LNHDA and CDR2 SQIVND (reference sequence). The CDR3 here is CASSYQGPPNVLTF. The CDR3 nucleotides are TGTGCCAGTAGCTACCAGGGTCCGCCCAACGTCCTGACTTTC.

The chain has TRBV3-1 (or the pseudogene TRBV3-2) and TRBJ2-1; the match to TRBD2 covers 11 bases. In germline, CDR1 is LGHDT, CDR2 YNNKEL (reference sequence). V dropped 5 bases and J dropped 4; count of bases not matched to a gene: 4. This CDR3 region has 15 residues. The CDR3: CASSTRTSGYNEQFF. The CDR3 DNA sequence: TGTGCCAGCAGCACCCGGACTAGCGGGTACAATGAGCAGTTCTTC.

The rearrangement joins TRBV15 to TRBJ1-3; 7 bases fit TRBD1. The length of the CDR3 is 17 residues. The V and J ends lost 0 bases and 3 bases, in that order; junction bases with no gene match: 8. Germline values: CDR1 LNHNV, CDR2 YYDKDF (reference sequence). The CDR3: CATSRDLTGEFGNTIYF. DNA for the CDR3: TGTGCCACCAGCAGAGATCTCACAGGGGAATTTGGAAACACCATATATTTT.

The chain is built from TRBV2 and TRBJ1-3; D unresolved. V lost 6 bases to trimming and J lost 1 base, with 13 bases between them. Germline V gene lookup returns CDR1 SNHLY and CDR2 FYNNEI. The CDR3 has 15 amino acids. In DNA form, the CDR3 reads TGTGCCAGCAGGAGCGATACGGGTTCTGGAAACACCATATATTTT. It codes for CASRSDTGSGNTIYF.

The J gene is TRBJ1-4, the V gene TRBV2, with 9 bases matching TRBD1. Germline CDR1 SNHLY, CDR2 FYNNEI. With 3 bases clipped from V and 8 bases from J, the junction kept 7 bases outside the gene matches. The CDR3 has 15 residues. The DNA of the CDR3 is TGTGCCAGCAGTGAGACGGGACAGGGTCGAGAAAAACTGTTTTTT. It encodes CASSETGQGREKLFF.

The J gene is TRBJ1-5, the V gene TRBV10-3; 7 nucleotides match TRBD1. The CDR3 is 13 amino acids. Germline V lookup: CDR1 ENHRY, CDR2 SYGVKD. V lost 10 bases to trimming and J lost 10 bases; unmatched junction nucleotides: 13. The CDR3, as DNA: TGTGCCACCAGGAAACAGGGGCCTGCACCCCAGCATTTT. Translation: CATRKQGPAPQHF.

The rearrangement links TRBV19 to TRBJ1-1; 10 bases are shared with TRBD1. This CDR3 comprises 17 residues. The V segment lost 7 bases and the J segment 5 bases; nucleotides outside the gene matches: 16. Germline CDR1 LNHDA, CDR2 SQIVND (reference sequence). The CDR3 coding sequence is TGTGCCAGTAAGCGCTCTGGGACAGGGGCCTCGTGGACTGAAGCTTTCTTT. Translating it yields CASKRSGTGASWTEAFF.

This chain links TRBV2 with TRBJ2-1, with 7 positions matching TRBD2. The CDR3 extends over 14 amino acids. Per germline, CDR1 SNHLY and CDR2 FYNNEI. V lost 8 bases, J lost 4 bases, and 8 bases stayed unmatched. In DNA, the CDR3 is TGTGCCAGCGGGAGACTAGCTTCGTACAATGAGCAGTTCTTC. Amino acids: CASGRLASYNEQFF. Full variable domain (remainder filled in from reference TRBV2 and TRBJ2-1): EPEVTQTPSHQVTQMGQEVILRCVPISNHLYFYWYRQILGQKVEFLVSFYNNEISEKSEIFDDQFSVERPDGSNFTLKIRSTKLEDSAMYFCASGRLASYNEQFFGPGTRLTVL.

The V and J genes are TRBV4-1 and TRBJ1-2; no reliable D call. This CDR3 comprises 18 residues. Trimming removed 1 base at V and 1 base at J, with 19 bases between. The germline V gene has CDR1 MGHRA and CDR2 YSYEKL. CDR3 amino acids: CASSQGAFSDRGNYGYTF. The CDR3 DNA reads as TGCGCCAGCAGCCAAGGTGCGTTCTCCGACCGGGGTAACTATGGCTACACCTTC.

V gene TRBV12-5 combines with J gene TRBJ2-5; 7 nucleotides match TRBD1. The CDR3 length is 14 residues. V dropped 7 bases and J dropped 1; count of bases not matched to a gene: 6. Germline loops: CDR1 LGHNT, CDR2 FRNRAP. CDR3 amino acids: CASATGQFQETQYF. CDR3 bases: TGTGCTAGTGCCACGGGACAGTTCCAAGAGACCCAGTACTTC. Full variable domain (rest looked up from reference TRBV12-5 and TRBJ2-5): DARVTQTPRHKVTEMGQEVTMRCQPILGHNTVFWYRQTMMQGLELLAYFRNRAPLDDSGMPKDRFSAEMPDATLATLKIQPSEPRDSAVYFCASATGQFQETQYFGPGTRLLVL.

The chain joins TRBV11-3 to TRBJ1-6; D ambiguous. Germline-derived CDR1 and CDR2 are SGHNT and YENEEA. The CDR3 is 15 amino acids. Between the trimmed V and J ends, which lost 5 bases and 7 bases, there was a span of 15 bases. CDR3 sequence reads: CASSPREPLNSPLHF. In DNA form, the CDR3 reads TGTGCCAGCAGCCCGAGGGAGCCCTTAAATTCACCCCTCCACTTT.

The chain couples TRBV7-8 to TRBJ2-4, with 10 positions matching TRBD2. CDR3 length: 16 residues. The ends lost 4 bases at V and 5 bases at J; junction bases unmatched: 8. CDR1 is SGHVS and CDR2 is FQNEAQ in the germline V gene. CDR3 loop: CASSSSTSGQQNIQYF. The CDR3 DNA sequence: TGTGCCAGCAGCTCATCGACTAGCGGGCAACAAAACATTCAGTACTTC. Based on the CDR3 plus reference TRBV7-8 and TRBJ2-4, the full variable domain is GAGVSQSPRYKVAKRGQDVALRCDPISGHVSLFWYQQALGQGPEFLTYFQNEAQLDKSGLPSDRFFAERPEGSVSTLKIQRTQQEDSAVYLCASSSSTSGQQNIQYFGAGTRLSVL.